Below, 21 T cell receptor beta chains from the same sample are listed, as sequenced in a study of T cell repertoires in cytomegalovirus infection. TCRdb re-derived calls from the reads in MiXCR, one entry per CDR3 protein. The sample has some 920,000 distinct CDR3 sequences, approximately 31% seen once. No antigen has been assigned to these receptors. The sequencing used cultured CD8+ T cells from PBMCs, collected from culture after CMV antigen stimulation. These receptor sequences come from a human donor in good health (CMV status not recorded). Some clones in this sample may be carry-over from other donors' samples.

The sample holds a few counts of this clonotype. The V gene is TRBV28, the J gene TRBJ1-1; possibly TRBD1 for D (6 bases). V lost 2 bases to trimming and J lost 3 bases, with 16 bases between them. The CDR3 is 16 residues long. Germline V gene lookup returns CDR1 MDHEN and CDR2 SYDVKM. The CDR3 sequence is CASSLGEGRGYTEAFF. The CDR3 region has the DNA TGTGCCAGCAGTTTAGGTGAAGGCAGGGGATACACTGAAGCTTTCTTT.

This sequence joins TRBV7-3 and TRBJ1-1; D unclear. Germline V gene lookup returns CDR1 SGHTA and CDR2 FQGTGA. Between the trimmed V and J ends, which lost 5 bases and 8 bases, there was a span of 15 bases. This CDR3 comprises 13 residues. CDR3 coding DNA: TGTGCCAGCAGCCCCACCTTGTCTGCAGAAGCTTTCTTT. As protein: CASSPTLSAEAFF.

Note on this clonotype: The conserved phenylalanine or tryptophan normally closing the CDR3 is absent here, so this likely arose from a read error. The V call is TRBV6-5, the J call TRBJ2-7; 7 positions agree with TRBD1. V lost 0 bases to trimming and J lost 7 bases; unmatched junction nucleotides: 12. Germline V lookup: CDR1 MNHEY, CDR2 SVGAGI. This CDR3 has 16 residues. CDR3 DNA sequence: TGTGCCAGCAGTTACTCTCAGGGGACAGCGCCTCGGGAGCAGTACTCC. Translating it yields CASSYSQGTAPREQYS.

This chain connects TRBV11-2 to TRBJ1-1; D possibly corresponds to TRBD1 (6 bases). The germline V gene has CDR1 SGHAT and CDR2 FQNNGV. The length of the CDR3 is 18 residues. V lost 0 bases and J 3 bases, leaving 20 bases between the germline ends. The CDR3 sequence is CASSLDRYYGQFYTEAFF. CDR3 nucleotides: TGTGCCAGCAGCTTAGACCGGTACTACGGACAGTTCTACACTGAAGCTTTCTTT. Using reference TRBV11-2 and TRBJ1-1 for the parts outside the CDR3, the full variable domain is EAGVAQSPRYKIIEKRQSVAFWCNPISGHATLYWYQQILGQGPKLLIQFQNNGVVDDSQLPKDRFSAERLKGVDSTLKIQPAKLEDSAVYLCASSLDRYYGQFYTEAFFGQGTRLTVV.

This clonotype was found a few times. This chain's CDR3 is CASGFLPGLASNTGELFF. Written as DNA, the CDR3 is TGTGCTAGTGGTTTTTTACCGGGACTAGCGTCGAACACCGGGGAGCTGTTTTTT. The chain couples TRBV12-5 to TRBJ2-2; TRBD2 aligns across 10 bases. Germline V CDR1 and CDR2: LGHNT, FRNRAP. V lost 3 bases to trimming and J lost 0 bases; unmatched junction nucleotides: 7. This CDR3 is built from 18 residues.

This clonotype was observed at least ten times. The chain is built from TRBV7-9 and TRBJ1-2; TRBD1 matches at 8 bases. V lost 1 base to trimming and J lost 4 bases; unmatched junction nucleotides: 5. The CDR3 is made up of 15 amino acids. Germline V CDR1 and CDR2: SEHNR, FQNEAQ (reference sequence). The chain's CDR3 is CASSLGGDRSYGYTF. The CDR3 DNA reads TGTGCCAGCAGCTTAGGTGGGGACAGGTCCTATGGCTACACCTTC.

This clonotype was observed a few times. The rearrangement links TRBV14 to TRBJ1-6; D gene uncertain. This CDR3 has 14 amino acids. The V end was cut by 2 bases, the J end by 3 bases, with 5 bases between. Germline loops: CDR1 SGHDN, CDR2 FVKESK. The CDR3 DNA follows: TGTGCCAGCAGCCAACAGATCTATAATTCACCCCTCCACTTT. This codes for CASSQQIYNSPLHF.

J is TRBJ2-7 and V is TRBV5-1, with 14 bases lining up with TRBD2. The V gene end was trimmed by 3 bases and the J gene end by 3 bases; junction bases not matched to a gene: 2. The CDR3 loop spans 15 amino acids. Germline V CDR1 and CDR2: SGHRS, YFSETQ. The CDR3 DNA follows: TGCGCCAGCAGCTGGACTAGCGGGGGGTACTACGAGCAGTACTTC. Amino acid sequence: CASSWTSGGYYEQYF.

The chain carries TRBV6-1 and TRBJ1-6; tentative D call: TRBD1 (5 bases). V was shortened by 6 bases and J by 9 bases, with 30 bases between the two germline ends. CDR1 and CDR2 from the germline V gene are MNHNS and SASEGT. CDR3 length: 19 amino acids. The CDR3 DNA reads TGTGCCAGCAGGGTAGGGGAGGGGAAGTTTGCGCTACGGAGTTCACCCCTCCACTTT. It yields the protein CASRVGEGKFALRSSPLHF.

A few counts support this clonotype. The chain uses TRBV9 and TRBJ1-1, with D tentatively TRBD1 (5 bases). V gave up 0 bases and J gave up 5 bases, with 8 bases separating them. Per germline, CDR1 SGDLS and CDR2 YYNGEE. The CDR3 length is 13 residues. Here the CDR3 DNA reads TGTGCCAGCAGCGTAGTGGGGGAGACTGAAGCTTTCTTT. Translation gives CASSVVGETEAFF.

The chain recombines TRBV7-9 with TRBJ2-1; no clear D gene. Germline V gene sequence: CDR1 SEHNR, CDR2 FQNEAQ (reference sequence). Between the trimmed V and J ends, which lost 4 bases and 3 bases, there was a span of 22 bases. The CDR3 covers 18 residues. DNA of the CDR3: TGTGCCAGCAGCTACCGCGCTCCGTCATTAGTCATCTACAATGAGCAGTTCTTC. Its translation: CASSYRAPSLVIYNEQFF.

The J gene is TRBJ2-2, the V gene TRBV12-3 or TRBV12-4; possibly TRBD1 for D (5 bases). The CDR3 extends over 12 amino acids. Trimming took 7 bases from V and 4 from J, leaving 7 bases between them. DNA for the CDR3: TGTGCCAGCACAGGGTTCACCGGGGAGCTGTTTTTT. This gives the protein CASTGFTGELFF.

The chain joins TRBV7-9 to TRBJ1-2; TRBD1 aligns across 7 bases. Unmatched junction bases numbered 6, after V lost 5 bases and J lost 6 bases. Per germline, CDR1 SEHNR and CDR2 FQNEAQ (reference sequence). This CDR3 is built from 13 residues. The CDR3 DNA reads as TGTGCCAGCAGCACGACCACAGGGGATGGCTACACCTTC. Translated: CASSTTTGDGYTF. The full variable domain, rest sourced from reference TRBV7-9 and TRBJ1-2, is DTGVSQNPRHKITKRGQNVTFRCDPISEHNRLYWYRQTLGQGPEFLTYFQNEAQLEKSRLLSDRFSAERPKGSFSTLEIQRTEQGDSAMYLCASSTTTGDGYTFGSGTRLTVV.

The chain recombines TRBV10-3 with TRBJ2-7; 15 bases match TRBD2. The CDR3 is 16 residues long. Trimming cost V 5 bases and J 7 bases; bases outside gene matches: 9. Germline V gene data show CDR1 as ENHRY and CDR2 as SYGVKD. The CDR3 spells CAISFWTSGGASEQYF. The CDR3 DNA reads TGTGCCATCAGTTTCTGGACTAGCGGGGGGGCCTCTGAGCAGTACTTC.

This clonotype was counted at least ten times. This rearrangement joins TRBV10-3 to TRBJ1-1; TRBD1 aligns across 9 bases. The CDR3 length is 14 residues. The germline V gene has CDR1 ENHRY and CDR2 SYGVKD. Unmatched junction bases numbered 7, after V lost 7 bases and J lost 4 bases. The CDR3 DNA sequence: TGTGCCATCAAGACCGGGGACAGGGTCACTGAAGCTTTCTTT. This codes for CAIKTGDRVTEAFF.

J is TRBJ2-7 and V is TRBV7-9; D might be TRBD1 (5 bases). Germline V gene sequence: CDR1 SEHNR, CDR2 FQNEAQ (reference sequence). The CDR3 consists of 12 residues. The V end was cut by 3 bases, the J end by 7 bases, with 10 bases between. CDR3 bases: TGTGCCAGCAGCTTTGCAGGGAAGGAGCAGTACTTC. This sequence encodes CASSFAGKEQYF.

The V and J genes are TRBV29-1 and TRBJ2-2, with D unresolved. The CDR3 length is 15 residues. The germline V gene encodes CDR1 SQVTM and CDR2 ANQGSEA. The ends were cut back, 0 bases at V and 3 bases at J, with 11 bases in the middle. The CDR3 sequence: CSVEDNRSDTGELFF. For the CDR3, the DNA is TGCAGCGTTGAAGACAACCGATCGGACACCGGGGAGCTGTTTTTT.

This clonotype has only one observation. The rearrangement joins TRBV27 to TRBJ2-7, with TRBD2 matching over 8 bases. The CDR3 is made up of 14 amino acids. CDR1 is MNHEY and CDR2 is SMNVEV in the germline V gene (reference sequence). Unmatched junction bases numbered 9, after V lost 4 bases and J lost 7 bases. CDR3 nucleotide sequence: TGTGCCAGCAGTTCACACCGGGGGGGTCGGGAGCAGTACTTC. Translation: CASSSHRGGREQYF.

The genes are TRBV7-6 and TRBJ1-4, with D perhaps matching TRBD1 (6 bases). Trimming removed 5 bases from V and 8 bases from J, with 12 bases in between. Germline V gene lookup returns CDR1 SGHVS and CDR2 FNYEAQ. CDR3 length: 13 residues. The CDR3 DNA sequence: TGTGCCAGCAGCCCCAGGGGTTTGGAAAAACTGTTTTTT. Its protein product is CASSPRGLEKLFF.

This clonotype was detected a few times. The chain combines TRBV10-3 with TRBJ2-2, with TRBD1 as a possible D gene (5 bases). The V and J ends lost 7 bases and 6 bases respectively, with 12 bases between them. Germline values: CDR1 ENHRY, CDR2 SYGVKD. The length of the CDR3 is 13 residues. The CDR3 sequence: CAIMTKGSGELFF. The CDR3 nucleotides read TGTGCCATCATGACCAAGGGGTCCGGGGAGCTGTTTTTT.

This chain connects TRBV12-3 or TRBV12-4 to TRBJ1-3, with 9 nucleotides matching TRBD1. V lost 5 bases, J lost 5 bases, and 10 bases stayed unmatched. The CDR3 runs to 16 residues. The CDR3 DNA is TGTGCCAGCAGTCTATGGGACAGGGCAAGAAGAAACACCATATATTTT. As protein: CASSLWDRARRNTIYF.